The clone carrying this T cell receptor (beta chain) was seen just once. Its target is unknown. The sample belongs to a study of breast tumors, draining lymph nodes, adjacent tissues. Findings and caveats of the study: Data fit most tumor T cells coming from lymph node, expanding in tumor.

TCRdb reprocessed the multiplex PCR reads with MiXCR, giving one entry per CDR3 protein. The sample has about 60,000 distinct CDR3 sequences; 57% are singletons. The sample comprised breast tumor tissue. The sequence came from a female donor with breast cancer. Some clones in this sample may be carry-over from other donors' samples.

The chain's CDR3 is CASSPQRGNAYEQYF. As DNA, the CDR3 is TGTGCCAGCAGCCCACAGCGGGGAAACGCCTACGAGCAGTACTTC. This rearrangement joins TRBV9 to TRBJ2-7; 7 bases align to TRBD2. CDR1 is SGDLS and CDR2 is YYNGEE in the germline V gene. V lost 4 bases and J lost 2; bases outside the gene matches: 9. The CDR3 is 15 residues long.